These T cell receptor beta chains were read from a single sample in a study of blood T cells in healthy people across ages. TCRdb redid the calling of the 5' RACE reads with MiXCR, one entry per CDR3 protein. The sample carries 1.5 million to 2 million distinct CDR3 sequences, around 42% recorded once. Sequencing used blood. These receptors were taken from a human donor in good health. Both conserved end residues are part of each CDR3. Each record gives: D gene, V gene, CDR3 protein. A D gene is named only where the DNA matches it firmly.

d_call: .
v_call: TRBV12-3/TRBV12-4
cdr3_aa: CASTERLQGNYGYTF

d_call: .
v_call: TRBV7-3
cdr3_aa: CASSLQSGAGTEAFF

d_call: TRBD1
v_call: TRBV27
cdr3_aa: CASRGFGQGGTYGYTF

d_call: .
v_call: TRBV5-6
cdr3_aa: CASSLQWETQYF

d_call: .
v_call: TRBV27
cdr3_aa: CASSRGFSEQYF

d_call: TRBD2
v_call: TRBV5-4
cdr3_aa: CASSSAGIQETQYF

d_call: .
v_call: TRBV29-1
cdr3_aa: CSVIGVRTELVGNEQFF

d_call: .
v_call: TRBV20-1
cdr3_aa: CSARDYMQGSNQPQHF

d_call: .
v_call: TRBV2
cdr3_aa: CASSEWNLSSEKLFF

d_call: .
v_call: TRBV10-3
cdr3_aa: CAISWGGETQYF

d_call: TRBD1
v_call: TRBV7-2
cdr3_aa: CASSYHSGQGDGYTF

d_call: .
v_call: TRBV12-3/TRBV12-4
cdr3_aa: CAPKETQYF

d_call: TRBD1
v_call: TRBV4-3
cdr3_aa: CASSQVSTDRETSEQYF

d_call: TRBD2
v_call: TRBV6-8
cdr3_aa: CAKLGQGRTSGASSTDTQYF

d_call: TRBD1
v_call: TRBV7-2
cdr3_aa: CASSSKTGAQTQYF

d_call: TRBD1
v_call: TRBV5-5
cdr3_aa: CASSLAETGFFTEAFF

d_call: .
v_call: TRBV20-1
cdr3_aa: CSARRLDSGYNEKLFF

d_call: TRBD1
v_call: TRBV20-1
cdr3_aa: CSARTGQNQPQHF